These T cell receptor beta chains were read from a single sample in a study of T cell changes during pregnancy in multiple sclerosis. Assay used: immunoSEQ multiplex PCR; TCRdb lists only in-frame clones, some missing. The top ten hold roughly 6.5% of the sample, which has some 31,000 clones, 75% to 90% seen once. The material was CD8+ T cells from peripheral blood mononuclear cells, obtained in the second trimester of pregnancy. The receptor source for this set is a female donor with multiple sclerosis, enrolled in a pregnancy study. Both conserved end residues are part of each CDR3. Each record gives: D gene, J gene, V gene, clone size, CDR3 protein, CDR3 DNA. A D gene is named only where the DNA matches it firmly. Expanded clones get a size class; other rows say once, few or many, or leave the size out.

d_call: NA
j_call: TRBJ2-5
v_call: TRBV7-9
clone_size: once
cdr3_aa: CASSRTAGPEETQYF
cdr3_nt: TGTGCCAGCAGCCGGACTGCGGGCCCGGAAGAGACCCAGTACTTC

d_call: TRBD1
j_call: TRBJ1-6
v_call: TRBV9
clone_size: NA
cdr3_aa: CASSKDRARSYNSPLHF
cdr3_nt: TGTGCCAGCAGCAAGGACAGGGCGCGATCCTATAATTCACCCCTCCACTTT

d_call: NA
j_call: TRBJ2-2
v_call: TRBV5-4
clone_size: NA
cdr3_aa: CASSQYTGELFF
cdr3_nt: TGTGCCAGCAGCCAATACACCGGGGAGCTGTTTTTT

d_call: TRBD1
j_call: TRBJ1-1
v_call: TRBV4-1
clone_size: NA
cdr3_aa: CASSQVQQGWTEAFF
cdr3_nt: TGCGCCAGCAGCCAAGTCCAACAGGGGTGGACTGAAGCTTTCTTT

d_call: NA
j_call: TRBJ2-5
v_call: TRBV4-3
clone_size: NA
cdr3_aa: CASSQDSGIRETQYF
cdr3_nt: TGCGCCAGCAGCCAAGATTCAGGGATACGAGAGACCCAGTACTTC

d_call: TRBD2
j_call: TRBJ2-1
v_call: TRBV10-3
clone_size: NA
cdr3_aa: CAISEGGASGAHYNEQFF
cdr3_nt: TGTGCCATCAGTGAGGGGGGGGCTAGCGGGGCTCACTACAATGAGCAGTTCTTC

d_call: NA
j_call: TRBJ1-4
v_call: TRBV25-1
clone_size: NA
cdr3_aa: CASSEYPGSTNEKLFF
cdr3_nt: TGTGCCAGCAGTGAATATCCAGGATCAACTAATGAAAAACTGTTTTTT

d_call: TRBD2
j_call: TRBJ2-1
v_call: TRBV7-7
clone_size: NA
cdr3_aa: CASSLRLAGENNEQFF
cdr3_nt: TGTGCTAGCAGCTTACGTCTAGCGGGAGAAAACAATGAGCAGTTCTTC

d_call: NA
j_call: TRBJ1-1
v_call: TRBV5-5
clone_size: NA
cdr3_aa: CASSRFGPGMNTEAFF
cdr3_nt: TGTGCCAGCAGCCGCTTCGGTCCGGGAATGAACACTGAAGCTTTCTTT

d_call: NA
j_call: TRBJ1-1
v_call: TRBV19
clone_size: NA
cdr3_aa: CASSIVRVNGENTEAFF
cdr3_nt: TGTGCCAGTAGTATCGTCAGGGTTAATGGGGAGAACACTGAAGCTTTCTTT

d_call: NA
j_call: TRBJ2-4
v_call: TRBV27
clone_size: NA
cdr3_aa: CASKRGKDGNIQYF
cdr3_nt: TGTGCCAGCAAAAGGGGGAAGGACGGAAACATTCAGTACTTC

d_call: TRBD2
j_call: TRBJ2-7
v_call: TRBV7-9
clone_size: NA
cdr3_aa: CASRAAGGEGEQYF
cdr3_nt: TGTGCCAGCAGGGCTGCGGGGGGCGAAGGGGAGCAGTACTTC

d_call: NA
j_call: TRBJ2-1
v_call: TRBV28
clone_size: NA
cdr3_aa: CASSVDWSSYNEQFF
cdr3_nt: TGTGCCAGCAGCGTTGACTGGTCTTCCTACAATGAGCAGTTCTTC

d_call: TRBD2
j_call: TRBJ2-1
v_call: TRBV29-1
clone_size: NA
cdr3_aa: CSVETLAGALDQFF
cdr3_nt: TGCAGCGTTGAAACTCTAGCGGGAGCCCTAGACCAGTTCTTC

d_call: TRBD2
j_call: TRBJ2-7
v_call: TRBV9
clone_size: NA
cdr3_aa: CASSVGTSGSEQYF
cdr3_nt: TGTGCCAGCAGCGTAGGGACTAGCGGGAGCGAGCAGTACTTC

d_call: NA
j_call: TRBJ1-2
v_call: TRBV4-1
clone_size: NA
cdr3_aa: CASSQTDSYGYTF
cdr3_nt: TGCGCCAGCAGCCAGACGGACTCTTATGGCTACACCTTC

d_call: TRBD1
j_call: TRBJ1-1
v_call: TRBV4-1
clone_size: NA
cdr3_aa: CASSRGQDEAFF
cdr3_nt: TGCGCCAGCAGCCGAGGACAGGATGAAGCTTTCTTT

d_call: TRBD2
j_call: TRBJ2-1
v_call: TRBV5-1
clone_size: NA
cdr3_aa: CASSFSSGRESYNEQFF
cdr3_nt: TGCGCCAGCAGCTTCTCCTCTGGGCGGGAGTCCTACAATGAGCAGTTCTTC

d_call: TRBD1
j_call: TRBJ2-3
v_call: TRBV18
clone_size: NA
cdr3_aa: CASSPLGQGASRTQYF
cdr3_nt: TGTGCCAGCTCACCCCTCGGGCAGGGGGCGTCTCGGACGCAGTATTTT

d_call: NA
j_call: TRBJ2-1
v_call: TRBV19
clone_size: once
cdr3_aa: CASKQDNEQFF
cdr3_nt: TGTGCCTCCAAACAGGACAATGAGCAGTTCTTC

d_call: TRBD2
j_call: TRBJ2-4
v_call: TRBV4-3
clone_size: medium-sized
cdr3_aa: CASSQATSGNVNIQYF
cdr3_nt: TGCGCCAGCAGCCAAGCAACTAGCGGGAATGTGAACATTCAGTACTTC

d_call: TRBD1
j_call: TRBJ2-7
v_call: TRBV11-3
clone_size: NA
cdr3_aa: CASSPDGDSPLVGQYF
cdr3_nt: TGTGCCAGCAGCCCAGATGGGGACAGCCCCCTGGTTGGGCAGTACTTC

d_call: TRBD1
j_call: TRBJ2-7
v_call: TRBV7-6
clone_size: NA
cdr3_aa: CASSPGTGREEQYF
cdr3_nt: TGTGCCAGCAGCCCAGGGACAGGGCGTGAGGAGCAGTACTTC

d_call: NA
j_call: TRBJ2-7
v_call: TRBV4-1
clone_size: once
cdr3_aa: CASSQNRGYEQYF
cdr3_nt: TGCGCCAGCAGCCAGAACCGAGGCTACGAGCAGTACTTC

d_call: TRBD2
j_call: TRBJ2-2
v_call: TRBV29-1
clone_size: NA
cdr3_aa: CSLTWKGLAGAPGTGELFF
cdr3_nt: TGCAGCCTTACCTGGAAAGGGCTAGCGGGAGCCCCCGGCACCGGGGAGCTGTTTTTT

d_call: NA
j_call: TRBJ2-6
v_call: TRBV19
clone_size: NA
cdr3_aa: CASLSGGIGANVLTF
cdr3_nt: TGTGCCAGCCTCAGTGGGGGGATTGGGGCCAACGTCCTGACTTTC

d_call: TRBD1
j_call: TRBJ2-7
v_call: TRBV9
clone_size: NA
cdr3_aa: CASSPGGASPGYEQYF
cdr3_nt: TGTGCCAGCAGCCCAGGGGGAGCTAGCCCGGGCTACGAGCAGTACTTC

d_call: NA
j_call: TRBJ2-7
v_call: TRBV7-2
clone_size: NA
cdr3_aa: CASSLDIADYEQYF
cdr3_nt: TGTGCCAGCAGCTTAGACATAGCGGACTACGAGCAGTACTTC

d_call: NA
j_call: TRBJ2-5
v_call: TRBV27
clone_size: NA
cdr3_aa: CAANGEYF
cdr3_nt: TGTGCCGCTAACGGGGAGTACTTC

d_call: TRBD2
j_call: TRBJ2-7
v_call: TRBV5-1
clone_size: NA
cdr3_aa: CASSPGRDYSYEQYF
cdr3_nt: TGCGCCAGCAGCCCAGGACGGGACTACAGCTACGAGCAGTACTTC

d_call: TRBD2
j_call: TRBJ2-1
v_call: TRBV6-5
clone_size: once
cdr3_aa: CASSALAGERNEQFF
cdr3_nt: TGTGCCAGCAGTGCCCTGGCGGGAGAGCGCAATGAGCAGTTCTTC

d_call: NA
j_call: TRBJ2-3
v_call: TRBV7-9
clone_size: NA
cdr3_aa: CASSDRGTLYDSQYF
cdr3_nt: TGTGCCAGCAGCGACCGGGGGACCCTATACGACTCGCAGTATTTT

d_call: TRBD2
j_call: TRBJ2-1
v_call: TRBV29-1
clone_size: NA
cdr3_aa: CSVESGSSYNEQFF
cdr3_nt: TGCAGCGTTGAAAGCGGGAGCTCCTACAATGAGCAGTTCTTC

d_call: TRBD1
j_call: TRBJ2-5
v_call: TRBV2
clone_size: NA
cdr3_aa: CASRNRGLRETQYF
cdr3_nt: TGTGCCAGCAGGAACAGGGGGCTGCGGGAGACCCAGTACTTC

d_call: TRBD2
j_call: TRBJ2-7
v_call: TRBV13
clone_size: NA
cdr3_aa: CASSRTRSGSSLSGKQYF
cdr3_nt: TGTGCCAGCAGCCGTACTCGTAGCGGGAGCAGCTTGAGTGGAAAGCAGTACTTC

d_call: NA
j_call: TRBJ1-1
v_call: TRBV4-2
clone_size: NA
cdr3_aa: CASSPTGTNFEAFF
cdr3_nt: TGTGCCAGCAGCCCTACCGGGACAAACTTTGAAGCTTTCTTT

d_call: NA
j_call: TRBJ1-5
v_call: TRBV12-2
clone_size: NA
cdr3_aa: CASRLGIGQGAEPQHF
cdr3_nt: TGTGCAAGTCGCTTAGGGATCGGACAGGGGGCAGAGCCCCAGCATTTT

d_call: NA
j_call: TRBJ2-3
v_call: TRBV19
clone_size: NA
cdr3_aa: CASSMTVTTADTQYF
cdr3_nt: TGTGCCAGTAGTATGACAGTCACGACTGCAGATACGCAGTATTTT

d_call: NA
j_call: TRBJ2-1
v_call: TRBV5-6
clone_size: NA
cdr3_aa: CASSLAGSDNEQFF
cdr3_nt: TGTGCCAGCAGCTTGGCCGGGAGCGACAATGAGCAGTTCTTC

d_call: NA
j_call: TRBJ2-7
v_call: TRBV9
clone_size: NA
cdr3_aa: CASSVGSQAYEQYF
cdr3_nt: TGTGCCAGCAGCGTAGGATCACAGGCGTACGAGCAGTACTTC

d_call: TRBD2
j_call: TRBJ2-7
v_call: TRBV4-3
clone_size: NA
cdr3_aa: CASSQVISGGNYEQYF
cdr3_nt: TGCGCCAGCAGCCAAGTAATTAGCGGGGGGAACTACGAGCAGTACTTC

d_call: TRBD1
j_call: TRBJ2-6
v_call: TRBV6-5
clone_size: medium-sized
cdr3_aa: CASSYDRGSGANVLTF
cdr3_nt: TGTGCCAGCAGTTATGACAGGGGCTCTGGGGCCAACGTCCTGACTTTC

d_call: TRBD2
j_call: TRBJ2-2
v_call: TRBV2
clone_size: NA
cdr3_aa: CASSVTSGYTGELFF
cdr3_nt: TGTGCCAGCAGTGTGACTAGCGGGTACACCGGGGAGCTGTTTTTT

d_call: TRBD2
j_call: TRBJ2-5
v_call: TRBV6-5
clone_size: NA
cdr3_aa: CASSMTSEGETQYF
cdr3_nt: TGTGCCAGCAGCATGACTAGCGAGGGGGAGACCCAGTACTTC

d_call: NA
j_call: TRBJ2-1
v_call: TRBV6-5
clone_size: NA
cdr3_aa: CASSYGAASSYNEQFF
cdr3_nt: TGTGCCAGCAGTTACGGGGCGGCGAGCTCCTACAATGAGCAGTTCTTC

d_call: NA
j_call: TRBJ1-1
v_call: TRBV30
clone_size: few
cdr3_aa: CAWSVDSANTEAFF
cdr3_nt: TGTGCCTGGAGTGTTGACAGTGCGAACACTGAAGCTTTCTTT

d_call: NA
j_call: TRBJ2-5
v_call: TRBV7-9
clone_size: NA
cdr3_aa: CASSLGLGQETQYF
cdr3_nt: TGTGCCAGCAGCTTAGGGCTAGGCCAAGAGACCCAGTACTTC